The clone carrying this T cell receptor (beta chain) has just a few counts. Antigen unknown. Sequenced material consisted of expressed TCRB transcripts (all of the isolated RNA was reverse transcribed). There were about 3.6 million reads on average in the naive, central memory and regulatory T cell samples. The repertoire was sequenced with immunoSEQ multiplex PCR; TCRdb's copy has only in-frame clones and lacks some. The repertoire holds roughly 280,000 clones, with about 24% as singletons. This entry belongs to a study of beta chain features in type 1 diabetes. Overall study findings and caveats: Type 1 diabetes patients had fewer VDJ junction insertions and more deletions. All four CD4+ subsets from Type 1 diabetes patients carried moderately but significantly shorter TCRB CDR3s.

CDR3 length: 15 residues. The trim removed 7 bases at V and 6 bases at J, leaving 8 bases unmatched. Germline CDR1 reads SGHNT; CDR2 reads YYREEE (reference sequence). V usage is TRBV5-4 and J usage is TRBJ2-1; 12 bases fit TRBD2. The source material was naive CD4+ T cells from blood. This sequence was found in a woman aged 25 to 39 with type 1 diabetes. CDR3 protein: CASGEGLAGINEQFF. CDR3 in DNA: TGTGCCAGCGGGGAGGGACTAGCGGGTATCAATGAGCAGTTCTTC.